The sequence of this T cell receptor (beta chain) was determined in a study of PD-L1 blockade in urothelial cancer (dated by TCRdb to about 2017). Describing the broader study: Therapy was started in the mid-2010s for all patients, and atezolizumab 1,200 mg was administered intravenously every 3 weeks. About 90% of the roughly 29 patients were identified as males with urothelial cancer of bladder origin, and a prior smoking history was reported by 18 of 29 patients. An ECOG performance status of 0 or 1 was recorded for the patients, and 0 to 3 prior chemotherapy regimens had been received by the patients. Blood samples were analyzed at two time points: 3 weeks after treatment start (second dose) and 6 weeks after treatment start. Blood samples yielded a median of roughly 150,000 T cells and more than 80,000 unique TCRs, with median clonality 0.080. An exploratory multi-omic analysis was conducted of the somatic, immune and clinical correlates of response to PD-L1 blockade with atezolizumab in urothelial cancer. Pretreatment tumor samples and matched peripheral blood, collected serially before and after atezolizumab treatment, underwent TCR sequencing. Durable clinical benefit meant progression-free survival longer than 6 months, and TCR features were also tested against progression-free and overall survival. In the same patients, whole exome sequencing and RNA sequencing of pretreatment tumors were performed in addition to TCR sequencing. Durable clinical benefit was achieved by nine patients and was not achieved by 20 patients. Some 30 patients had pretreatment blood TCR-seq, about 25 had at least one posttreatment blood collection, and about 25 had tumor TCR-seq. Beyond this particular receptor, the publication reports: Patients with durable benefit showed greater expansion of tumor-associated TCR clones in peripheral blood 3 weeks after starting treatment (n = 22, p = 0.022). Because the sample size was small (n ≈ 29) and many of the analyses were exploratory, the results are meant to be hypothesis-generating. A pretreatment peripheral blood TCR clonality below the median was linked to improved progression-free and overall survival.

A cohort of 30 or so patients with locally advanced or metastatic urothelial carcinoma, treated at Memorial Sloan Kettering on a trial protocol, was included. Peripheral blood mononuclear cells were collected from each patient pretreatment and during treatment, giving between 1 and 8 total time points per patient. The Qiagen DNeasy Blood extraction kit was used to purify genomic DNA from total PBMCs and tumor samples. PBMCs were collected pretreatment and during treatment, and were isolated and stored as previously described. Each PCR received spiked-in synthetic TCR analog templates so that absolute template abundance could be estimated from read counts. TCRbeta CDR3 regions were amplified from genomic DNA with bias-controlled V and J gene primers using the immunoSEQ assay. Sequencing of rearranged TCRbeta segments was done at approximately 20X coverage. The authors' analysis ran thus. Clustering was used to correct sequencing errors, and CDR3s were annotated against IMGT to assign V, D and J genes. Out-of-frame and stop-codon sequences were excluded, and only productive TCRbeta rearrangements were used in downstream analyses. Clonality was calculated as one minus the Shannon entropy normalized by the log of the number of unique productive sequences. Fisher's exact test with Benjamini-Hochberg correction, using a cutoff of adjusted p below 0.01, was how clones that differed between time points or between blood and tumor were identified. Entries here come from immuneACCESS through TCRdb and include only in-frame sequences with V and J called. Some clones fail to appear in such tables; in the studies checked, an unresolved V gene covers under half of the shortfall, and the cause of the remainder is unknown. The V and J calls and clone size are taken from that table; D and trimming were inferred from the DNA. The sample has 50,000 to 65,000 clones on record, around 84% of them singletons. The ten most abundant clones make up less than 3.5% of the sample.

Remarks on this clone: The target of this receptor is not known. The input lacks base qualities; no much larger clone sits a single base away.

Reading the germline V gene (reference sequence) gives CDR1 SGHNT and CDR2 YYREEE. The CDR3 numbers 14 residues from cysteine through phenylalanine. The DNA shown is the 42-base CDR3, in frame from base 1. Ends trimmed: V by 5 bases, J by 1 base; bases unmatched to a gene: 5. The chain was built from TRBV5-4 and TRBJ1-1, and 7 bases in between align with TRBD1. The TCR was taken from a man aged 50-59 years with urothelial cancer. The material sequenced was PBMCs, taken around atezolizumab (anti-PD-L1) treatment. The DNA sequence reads TGTGCCAGCAGTGTGGGACAGTCGAACACTGAAGCTTTCTTT. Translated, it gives CASSVGQSNTEAFF.